The 22 T cell receptor beta chains listed next were all sequenced from one sample in a study of STAT3 mutations in large granular lymphocyte leukemia. Study-wide results and caveats: Every T-cell large granular lymphocyte leukemia patient had at least one immunodominant TCR beta clonotype.

These receptors' antigens are unknown. Using immunoSEQ multiplex PCR, the repertoire was profiled, and TCRdb retains in-frame clones only, with some absent. The table lists 5,000 or so clones, about 71% of them singletons. Sequencing was performed on PBMCs. Receptor source: a human donor with T large granular lymphocyte leukemia. Some clones in this sample may be carry-over from other donors' samples.

This sequence joins TRBV29-1 and TRBJ2-5; perhaps TRBD1 as D (6 bases). V was trimmed by 6 bases and J by 1 base, leaving 15 bases between them. The CDR3 is 14 amino acids. In germline, CDR1 is SQVTM, CDR2 ANQGSEA. The CDR3 DNA sequence: TGCAGCGTGCCGTTGACAGGACGCCAAGAGACCCAGTACTTC. Protein: CSVPLTGRQETQYF.

This chain joins TRBV30 and TRBJ1-2, with D hard to call. From germline, CDR1 is GTSNPN and CDR2 SVGIG (reference sequence). V lost 0 bases to trimming and J lost 5 bases, with 4 bases between them. The CDR3 is made up of 11 amino acids. The CDR3: CAWSVGYGYTF. The CDR3 DNA reads TGTGCCTGGAGTGTGGGGTATGGCTACACCTTC.

The chain uses TRBV18 and TRBJ2-3, with no clear D. CDR1 and CDR2 from the germline V gene are KGHSH and LQKENI. With 4 bases removed from V and 5 bases from J, the gap between germline ends came to 13 bases. This CDR3 is built from 14 residues. CDR3 in amino acids: CASSRSGLLDTQYF. The CDR3 DNA is TGTGCCAGCTCACGTTCTGGGCTACTAGATACGCAGTATTTT.

The rearrangement uses TRBV6-5 and TRBJ2-7; D uncertain. Germline V gene lookup returns CDR1 MNHEY and CDR2 SVGAGI. Trimming shortened V by 6 bases and J by 3 bases, and 18 bases separated the two germline ends. The CDR3 is 15 residues long. This CDR3 reads CASSLGPQESYEQYF. CDR3 bases: TGTGCCAGCAGCCTAGGTCCTCAAGAAAGCTACGAGCAGTACTTC.

The J gene is TRBJ1-2, the V gene TRBV7-9, with a possible D match to TRBD1 (6 bases). Trimming left V 1 base short and J 2 bases short, with 8 bases between. The CDR3 length is 14 residues. CDR1 and CDR2 from the germline V gene are SEHNR and FQNEAQ (reference sequence). In nucleotides, the CDR3 is TGTGCCAGCAGCTTAGGCCAGGGGAACTATGGCTACACCTTC. Residues: CASSLGQGNYGYTF.

The genes are TRBV30 and TRBJ2-1, with 8 nucleotides matching TRBD2. The germline CDR1 and CDR2 sequences are GTSNPN and SVGIG (reference sequence). Trimming at V came to 2 bases and at J to 4 bases, leaving 7 bases not matched to a gene. The CDR3 is made up of 15 amino acids. The CDR3 loop reads CAWSPSTGGYNEQFF. CDR3 nucleotides: TGTGCCTGGAGTCCTAGCACGGGAGGGTACAATGAGCAGTTCTTC.

The chain employs TRBV30 and TRBJ2-2; D remains unclear. The CDR3 runs to 16 residues. Germline CDR1 and CDR2: GTSNPN and SVGIG (reference sequence). V dropped 3 bases and J dropped 5 bases, with 19 bases sitting between them. CDR3 in DNA: TGTGCCTGGAGCGACCCCGGACGAGGCTGGACCGGGGAGCTGTTTTTT. It encodes CAWSDPGRGWTGELFF.

The V and J genes are TRBV28 and TRBJ2-7; D unclear. V was shortened by 2 bases and J by 7 bases, with 6 bases between the two germline ends. Germline assignment: CDR1 MDHEN and CDR2 SYDVKM. The CDR3 is 11 residues long. The CDR3 coding sequence is TGTGCCAGCAGTTTAGGGCGAGAGCAGTACTTC. Amino acid sequence: CASSLGREQYF.

The chain links TRBV5-5 to TRBJ1-5; 7 positions match TRBD1. The junction had 10 bases not matched to a gene; V was cut back by 1 base and J by 3 bases. The germline V gene has CDR1 SGHKS and CDR2 YYEKEE (reference sequence). CDR3 length: 17 residues. For the CDR3, the DNA is TGTGCCAGCAGCTTGAGGGAAGGGGGCAAGGACAATCAGCCCCAGCATTTT. This codes for CASSLREGGKDNQPQHF.

V gene TRBV5-4 combines with J gene TRBJ1-2; D is perhaps TRBD1 (5 bases). Looked up from germline, CDR1 is SGHNT and CDR2 is YYREEE (reference sequence). The CDR3 length is 16 residues. Trimming stripped 0 bases from V and 1 base from J, with 13 bases between. The CDR3 sequence: CASSLGGRGDNYGYTF. The CDR3 DNA follows: TGTGCCAGCAGCTTGGGAGGCAGAGGGGATAACTATGGCTACACCTTC.

This clone appeared once. The rearrangement links TRBV5-1 to TRBJ2-3, with 11 bases matching TRBD1. The V gene end was trimmed by 4 bases and the J gene end by 4 bases; junction bases not matched to a gene: 2. The CDR3 is 14 residues long. CDR1 SGHRS and CDR2 YFSETQ come from the germline V gene. The CDR3 DNA reads as TGCGCCAGCAGCCGGACAGGGGGCGCAGATACGCAGTATTTT. Its protein is CASSRTGGADTQYF.

The chain links TRBV19 to TRBJ1-5; D call uncertain. In germline, CDR1 is LNHDA, CDR2 SQIVND (reference sequence). The CDR3 sequence is 15 residues long. V was cut by 6 bases and J by 7 bases, with 19 bases left in between. The CDR3 coding sequence is TGTGCCAGTAGCCCTTTCGGAGGGAGCTCCCAGCCCCAGCATTTT. Amino acid sequence: CASSPFGGSSQPQHF.

The genes are TRBV29-1 and TRBJ1-5; D perhaps matches TRBD1 (6 bases). V lost 4 bases and J lost 8, with 12 bases in between. The CDR3 runs to 12 residues. Germline CDR1 is SQVTM and CDR2 is ANQGSEA. CDR3 loop: CSVGGGGEPQHF. In nucleotides, the CDR3 is TGCAGCGTTGGAGGAGGGGGAGAGCCCCAGCATTTT.

This clone was counted once. DNA of the CDR3: TGTGCCAGCAGTCGCAGACTAACCTACGAGCAGTACTTC. Its protein product is CASSRRLTYEQYF. The chain carries TRBV27 and TRBJ2-7; D possibly corresponds to TRBD2 (5 bases). The V gene lost 5 bases and the J gene lost 2 bases, with 10 bases spanning the gap. The CDR3 contains 13 residues. Per germline, CDR1 MNHEY and CDR2 SMNVEV (reference sequence).

This clone was seen more than once but under ten times. The chain uses TRBV29-1 and TRBJ2-5; D is possibly TRBD1 or TRBD2 (7 bases each). The length of the CDR3 is 11 residues. Germline lookup yields CDR1 SQVTM and CDR2 ANQGSEA. The V and J ends lost 4 bases and 7 bases respectively, with 10 bases between them. CDR3 loop: CSVVRGGTQYF. The CDR3 bases are TGCAGCGTTGTCAGGGGGGGGACCCAGTACTTC.

Concerning this clone itself: A read error is the likely source, as a far larger clone sits one nucleotide away. CDR3 in DNA: TGCGCCAGCAGCTTGGGGTGGGACTTCGGGTACGAGAAGTACTTC. Its translation is CASSLGWDFGYEKYF. The chain is built from TRBV5-1 and TRBJ2-7; maybe TRBD2 (6 bases). Looked up from germline, CDR1 is SGHRS and CDR2 is YFSETQ. The CDR3 is made up of 15 amino acids.

This clone was recorded once. The chain has TRBV5-1 and TRBJ1-5, with a tentative D call TRBD1 (5 bases). V was clipped by 0 bases and J by 7 bases, with 11 bases between them. The germline V gene has CDR1 SGHRS and CDR2 YFSETQ. The CDR3 runs 14 residues. The CDR3 DNA reads as TGCGCCAGCAGCTTGGCCGGGGGGAAACAGCCCCAGCATTTT. This sequence encodes CASSLAGGKQPQHF. Variable domain in full (rest from reference TRBV5-1 and TRBJ1-5): KAGVTQTPRYLIKTRGQQVTLSCSPISGHRSVSWYQQTPGQGLQFLFEYFSETQRNKGNFPGRFSGRQFSNSRSEMNVSTLELGDSALYLCASSLAGGKQPQHFGDGTRLSIL.

The chain is built from TRBV10-3 and TRBJ2-3; D might be TRBD2 (6 bases). The CDR3 has 15 amino acids. Looked up from germline, CDR1 is ENHRY and CDR2 is SYGVKD. V lost 6 bases and J 3 bases, leaving 16 bases between the germline ends. CDR3 bases: TGTGCCATCAGCCAGGCCGGCCTAGCGACAGATACGCAGTATTTT. Amino acid sequence: CAISQAGLATDTQYF.

The gene calls are TRBV29-1 and TRBJ1-2; 9 bases map to TRBD1. The germline V gene has CDR1 SQVTM and CDR2 ANQGSEA. CDR3 length: 12 residues. V shed 5 bases, J shed 8 bases, and the junction held 6 bases outside the gene matches. This CDR3 is CSVIRQGGGYTF. The CDR3 DNA sequence: TGCAGCGTTATTAGACAGGGGGGAGGCTACACCTTC. The variable domain in full, completed from reference TRBV29-1 and TRBJ1-2, reads SAVISQKPSRDICQRGTSLTIQCQVDSQVTMMFWYRQQPGQSLTLIATANQGSEATYESGFVIDKFPISRPNLTFSTLTVSNMSPEDSSIYLCSVIRQGGGYTFGSGTRLTVV.

The DNA of the CDR3 is TGTGCCAGCAGCCCTCTTTCGGGGAGGGTCTACGAGCAGTACTTC. Its translation is CASSPLSGRVYEQYF. V is TRBV7-9 and J is TRBJ2-7; 7 bases map to TRBD2. Trimming removed 5 bases from V and 3 bases from J; junction bases left unmatched: 10. Germline V lookup: CDR1 SEHNR, CDR2 FQNEAQ (reference sequence). This CDR3 is 15 amino acids long.

This rearrangement joins TRBV30 to TRBJ2-1; perhaps TRBD1 as D (6 bases). The CDR3 has 13 amino acids. V lost 2 bases, J lost 6 bases, and 11 bases lay in between. Germline V gene data show CDR1 as GTSNPN and CDR2 as SVGIG (reference sequence). This CDR3 reads CAWSMDRLNEQFF. CDR3 bases: TGTGCCTGGAGTATGGACAGACTCAATGAGCAGTTCTTC.

By proportion, this clone is medium-sized. V usage is TRBV13 and J usage is TRBJ1-2; maybe TRBD1 (6 bases). Trimming stripped 2 bases from V and 3 bases from J, with 10 bases between. CDR1 PRHDT and CDR2 FYEKMQ come from the germline V gene (reference sequence). This CDR3 is 14 amino acids long. The DNA for the CDR3 is TGTGCCAGCAGCTTACGGGGGCGGGACTATGGCTACACCTTC. Translated, it gives CASSLRGRDYGYTF.